This TCR beta chain was sequenced in a study of cytomegalovirus exposure and HLA in healthy donors. This CDR3 is built from 12 residues. Germline V lookup: CDR1 MNHNS, CDR2 SASEGT. Trimming cost V 4 bases and J 6 bases, with 10 bases left between them. The PCR employed 60 Vbeta primers together with 13 Jbeta primers. Original processing methods: It was a later analysis that counted tens of millions of unique TCR beta chains, of which approximately 11 million were shared. TCRdb keeps only in-frame clones here, not all; method: immunoSEQ multiplex PCR. Clone size and the V and J calls come from that table; the DNA yielded D and trimming. Here the sample table reports fewer than 200,000 clones.

The J gene is TRBJ2-7, the V gene TRBV6-1; weak D call: TRBD2 (7 bases). This clonotype was sampled from a woman aged 60-70 years in good health and CMV-seronegative. The sample was PBMCs. Here the CDR3 reads CASSAGGPEQYF. CDR3 in DNA: TGTGCCAGCAGTGCCGGGGGGCCCGAGCAGTACTTC.